This TCR beta chain was recorded in a study of tumor-infiltrating lymphocytes in localized non-small cell lung cancer (dated by TCRdb to about 2021). With regard to the full study: The cohort covered several histologies, both smokers and never-smokers, and patients whose samples were collected after neoadjuvant chemotherapy. Each patient provided resected tumor tissue plus uninvolved lung tissue from the same patient, with the uninvolved lung tissue described as non-adjacent to the tumor. The overall ICON cohort was composed of around 150 surgical patients with localized non-small cell lung cancer whose tumors were resected. For approximately 50 patients, immunoSEQ T-cell fraction was compared between paired tumor and uninvolved lung. Flow cytometry, multiplex immunofluorescence, RNA-seq, exome sequencing and proteomics were applied to the same patients as TCR sequencing, which was one of several integrated assays. Study-level results and caveats: In line with immunofluorescence CD3 counts, TCRbeta sequencing supported higher T cell infiltration in tumors compared with uninvolved lung tissue. TCR-derived T-cell fraction did not differ between the flow cytometry-defined immunotypes IM1 (good prognosis) and IM2 (poor prognosis). Assay coverage varied across patients depending on available tissue quantity, so only a subset of the cohort had TCR sequencing. Different pieces of the same tissue were used for different assays, so technical variation could not be separated from intratumor heterogeneity.

The T-cell fraction in tumor and uninvolved lung tissue was obtained from TCR sequencing using the immunoSEQ assay. As for the original processing: To analyze survival, patients were divided into a high T-cell fraction group (upper tertile) and a low T-cell fraction group (lower two tertiles), and the two groups were compared using a log-rank test. A signed-rank test was used to test paired tumor versus uninvolved lung differences in T-cell fraction. Sourced from immuneACCESS, this table was stored by TCRdb with only in-frame sequences that have V and J called. A share of the clones is absent; for the studies checked, an unresolved V gene accounts for under half, and the remainder has no known explanation. V, J and clone size reflect that table, while D and trimming were determined from the DNA. The sample table holds some 14,000 clones, of which less than 75% were seen once. The top ten constitute about 20% of the sample.

This clone was found a few times. Its recognized antigen is unknown. There are no base qualities to consult, and no much larger clone falls within one base. ICON enrollment began in the first half of 2016, and the last patient was enrolled in 2018. A subcohort of 76 patients provided fresh tumor and matched uninvolved tissue for in-depth immune analyses, with TCR sequencing among those analyses. TCR sequencing was performed on DNA isolated from bulk tissue, without cell sorting. Sequencing input: uninvolved lung tissue not adjacent to the tumor. The clonotype was recovered from a human donor with non-small cell lung cancer.

The sequenced DNA: TGTGCCAGCAGACCCGACAGGGTGAAAGAGACCCAGTACTTC. It encodes CASRPDRVKETQYF. The rearranged chain carries TRBV7-9 and TRBJ2-5; 7 central bases correspond to TRBD1. The germline V gene (reference sequence) sets CDR1 to SEHNR and CDR2 to FQNEAQ. The CDR3 has 14 amino acids, counting the end cysteine and phenylalanine. Of all the DNA, just the CDR3 is kept, 42 bases in frame from base 1. Compared with germline, V lacks 6 bases and J lacks 3 bases; bases without a gene match: 7.